This T cell receptor beta chain is drawn from a study of radiotherapy plus CTLA-4 blockade in lung cancer. Assay used: immunoSEQ multiplex PCR; TCRdb lists only in-frame clones, some missing. The table lists about 77,000 clones, roughly 70% of them singletons. There are a few counts of this clone. Between the trimmed V and J ends, which lost 3 bases and 4 bases, there was a span of 15 bases. Germline loops: CDR1 SGHTA, CDR2 FQGNSA. This CDR3 has 15 amino acids. This chain connects TRBV7-2 to TRBJ1-1, with a possible D match to TRBD1 (6 bases). The origin of this receptor is a human donor with non-small cell lung cancer whose response to radiotherapy plus ipilimumab could not be evaluated. This sample comprised peripheral blood, obtained from a patient treated with radiotherapy plus ipilimumab. For the CDR3, the DNA is TGTGCCAGCAGCTTGAAATCAGGGGACCGCACTGAAGCTTTCTTT. Its translation is CASSLKSGDRTEAFF.